This section outlines one TCR beta chain sequence together with its context. The target antigen is unknown. The data originate from a study of blood T cells in healthy people across ages. The overall study: Roughly one uniquely barcoded beta molecule per two T cells was captured. The study, taken as a whole, reports: Leaving the PBMCs unsorted stopped any conclusive comparison of naive versus antigen-experienced cells.

Total RNA, at least 6 micrograms per sample, was extracted from PBMCs. Unmatched junction bases numbered 6, after V lost 7 bases and J lost 2 bases. This CDR3 has 15 amino acids. Together with a sample-barcoded 5' primer, a J-beta primer mix was included in a second PCR lasting roughly 6 to 12 cycles. Every single cDNA molecule received a tag from a template-switch adaptor with 12 random nucleotides. TCRdb processed the 5' RACE reads anew with MiXCR; each CDR3 protein has one entry. The table lists about a million distinct CDR3 sequences, roughly 52% of them singletons. The specimen sequenced was blood. This sequence was found in a man aged 25 to 40 in good health. The rearrangement uses TRBV12-3 or TRBV12-4 and TRBJ2-3; 10 positions agree with TRBD2. CDR3 sequence: CASNQAGGFTDTQYF. The CDR3 DNA sequence: TGTGCCAGCAACCAAGCGGGGGGGTTCACAGATACGCAGTATTTT.